This T cell receptor beta chain was found in a study of early T cells in non-severe SARS-CoV-2 infection. About the research overall: Whole-blood bulk RNA, unsorted, was sequenced, and chains were unpaired.

The germline V and J ends were trimmed by 6 bases and 7 bases, with 16 bases remaining between them. This CDR3 comprises 14 residues. CDR1 and CDR2 from the germline V gene are MDHEN and SYDVKM. TCRdb itself ran the 5' RACE reads through MiXCR, one entry per CDR3 protein. The data show fewer than 40,000 distinct CDR3 sequences, 6% to 7% seen once. This clonotype was detected many times. The chain joins TRBV28 to TRBJ1-5; no clear D gene. This TCR derives from an adult who was a healthcare worker with PCR-confirmed SARS-CoV-2 infection or an uninfected control (not recorded which). The sequenced sample was whole blood. CDR3 loop: CASRPGGYGQPQHF. The CDR3 nucleotides read TGTGCCAGCAGGCCGGGTGGGTACGGACAGCCCCAGCATTTT. The full variable domain, in which reference TRBV28 and TRBJ1-5 provide the parts outside the CDR3, is DVKVTQSSRYLVKRTGEKVFLECVQDMDHENMFWYRQDPGLGLRLIYFSYDVKMKEKGDIPEGYSVSREKKERFSLILESASTNQTSMYLCASRPGGYGQPQHFGDGTRLSIL.